Listed below are T cell receptor beta chains from one sample, sequenced in a study of T cells after yellow fever vaccination. TCRdb reprocessed the 5' RACE reads with MiXCR, giving one entry per CDR3 protein. Among about 300,000 distinct CDR3 sequences listed, approximately 4.2% were seen once. The specimen comprised PBMCs, sampled 5 days after the yellow fever booster vaccination. The receptors were sampled from a man between 18 and 35 years old who received the YFV17D yellow fever vaccine. Each CDR3 is given without its conserved first and last residue. Only some rows state a clone size, as once, few, many or a class for expanded clones.

j_gene | abundance | v_gene | CDR3aa
TRBJ2-2 | few | TRBV6-5 | ASSYSGGITGELF
TRBJ1-5 | NA | TRBV28 | ASSSTGFGQPQH
TRBJ2-1 | NA | TRBV11-2 | ASSLLGTGGLGYNEQF
TRBJ1-5 | few | TRBV7-2 | ASSPRVGSNQPQH
TRBJ2-5 | NA | TRBV20-1 | SAPTSGGAWETQY
TRBJ1-1 | many | TRBV7-8 | ASSLVGRGLTEAF
TRBJ2-5 | NA | TRBV24-1 | ATSDYTGSHQETQY
TRBJ2-4 | NA | TRBV30 | AWSGGGVDIQY
TRBJ1-5 | few | TRBV19 | ASSLQGIDQPQH
TRBJ1-5 | many | TRBV29-1 | SAQWDSNQPQH
TRBJ2-7 | NA | TRBV9 | ASSVDSQYSYEQY
TRBJ2-7 | NA | TRBV6-5 | ASSYYDTGPYEQY
TRBJ1-1 | NA | TRBV20-1 | SAGGGKGDTEAF
TRBJ1-6 | few | TRBV6-5 | ASRTDYQEDSPLH
TRBJ2-1 | many | TRBV5-1 | ASSLLASSYNEQF
TRBJ2-3 | few | TRBV11-2 | ASSFRGPTQY
TRBJ2-1 | few | TRBV5-6 | ASSLGPGQGHNEQF
TRBJ1-5 | few | TRBV12-3/TRBV12-4 | ASRGPTGGFNQPQH
TRBJ1-2 | NA | TRBV18 | ASSLEWADPYGYT
TRBJ1-3 | NA | TRBV7-9 | ASSLRHKDSGNTIY
TRBJ1-1 | many | TRBV29-1 | SVEGAGGNTEAF
TRBJ1-1 | NA | TRBV5-1 | ASSLVSVASTEAF
TRBJ2-6 | NA | TRBV11-2 | ASSLYRSGANVLT
TRBJ2-5 | NA | TRBV24-1 | ATSELGGAEY
TRBJ2-5 | NA | TRBV7-2 | ASSSPGEGTQY
TRBJ1-5 | many | TRBV2 | ASSVQGTRGNQPQH
TRBJ2-1 | NA | TRBV6-5 | ASSYAGDIYNEQF
TRBJ2-5 | many | TRBV7-9 | ASSFITGGSWETQY
TRBJ1-2 | many | TRBV12-3/TRBV12-4 | ASSPGGANYGYT
TRBJ2-5 | many | TRBV20-1 | SAPGLAQGAQY
TRBJ2-7 | many | TRBV2 | ASSEAWVRDRGTYEQY
TRBJ2-3 | NA | TRBV5-4 | ASSSRGGGGRTDTQY
TRBJ2-3 | few | TRBV14 | ASSQDRYGVRDADTQY